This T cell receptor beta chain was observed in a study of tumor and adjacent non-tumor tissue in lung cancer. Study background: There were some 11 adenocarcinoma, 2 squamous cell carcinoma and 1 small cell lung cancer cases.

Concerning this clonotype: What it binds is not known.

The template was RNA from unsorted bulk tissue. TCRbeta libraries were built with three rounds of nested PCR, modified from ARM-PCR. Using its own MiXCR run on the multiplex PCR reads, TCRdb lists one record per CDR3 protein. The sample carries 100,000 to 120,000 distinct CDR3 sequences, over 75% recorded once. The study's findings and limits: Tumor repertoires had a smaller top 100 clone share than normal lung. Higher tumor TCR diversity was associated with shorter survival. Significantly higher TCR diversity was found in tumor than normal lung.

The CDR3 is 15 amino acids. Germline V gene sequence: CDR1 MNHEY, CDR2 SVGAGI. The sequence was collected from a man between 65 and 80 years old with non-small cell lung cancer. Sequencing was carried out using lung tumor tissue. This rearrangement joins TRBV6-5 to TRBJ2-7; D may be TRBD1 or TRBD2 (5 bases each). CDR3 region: CTVGMRLTGSYEQYF. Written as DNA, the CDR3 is TGTACCGTCGGAATGAGACTAACAGGTTCTTACGAGCAGTACTTC.